The T cell receptor (beta chain) under discussion was sequenced for a study of blood T cell repertoires in COVID-19. Study at large: COVID-19 samples, acute and convalescent, were from the United States, Italy and Spain. Sample material is recorded as cDNA or gDNA derived from T cells, B-cell-depleted T cells, or PBMCs.

Germline values: CDR1 SGHRS, CDR2 YFSETQ. The CDR3 length is 14 residues. With 4 bases removed from V and 5 bases from J, the gap between germline ends came to 12 bases. How the authors handled the data: Amplification of reference gene primers was used by the study to estimate nucleated cell counts. Only in-frame clones appear in the TCRdb table, and some are missing; sequencing was by immunoSEQ multiplex PCR. V and J calls and clone size are given by that table; D and trimming were obtained from the DNA. The table has 200,000 to 250,000 clones, about 90% seen once. Source material: peripheral blood. The chain employs TRBV5-1 and TRBJ2-2, with TRBD1 as a possible D gene (6 bases). The sequence was obtained from a woman in her sixties with acute or convalescent COVID-19. The CDR3 here is CASSADRFTGELFF. CDR3 in DNA: TGCGCCAGCAGCGCCGACAGGTTTACCGGGGAGCTGTTTTTT.